These T cell receptor beta chains were read from a single sample in a study of shared clonotypes between healthy human individuals. The method was immunoSEQ multiplex PCR; TCRdb's version includes in-frame clones alone and lacks a portion of them. Of about 2 million clones listed, about 95% were seen once; the top ten hold 0.85% to 1.3%. The specimen sequenced was naive CD8+ T cells sorted from blood. The receptor source for this set is a man aged 18 to 29 in good health. CDR3s include the opening cysteine and the closing phenylalanine or tryptophan. D genes are given only for firm matches. The size entry is marked missing in some rows and otherwise reads once, few, many or a size class.

V	size	J	D	CDR3	DNA
TRBV27	NA	TRBJ2-7	TRBD2	CASRLAEPYEQYF	TGTGCCAGCAGACTAGCGGAACCCTACGAGCAGTACTTC
TRBV30	NA	TRBJ2-7	TRBD1	CAWVNRGTYEQYF	TGTGCCTGGGTGAACAGGGGCACCTACGAGCAGTACTTC
TRBV27	NA	TRBJ1-2	TRBD1	CASSSLWTGEANYGYTF	TGTGCCAGCAGTTCGCTCTGGACAGGGGAGGCCAACTATGGCTACACCTTC
TRBV5-6	NA	TRBJ2-7	NA	CASSLGGYEQYF	TGTGCCAGCAGCCTGGGCGGCTACGAGCAGTACTTC
TRBV5-1	once	TRBJ2-7	NA	CASSLLQSHEQYF	TGCGCCAGCAGCTTGTTACAATCCCACGAGCAGTACTTC
TRBV10-3	NA	TRBJ2-1	NA	CAISEVFLDEQFF	TGTGCCATCAGTGAGGTCTTCTTGGATGAGCAGTTCTTC
TRBV6-5	NA	TRBJ2-7	NA	CASSHQGEQYF	TGTGCCAGCAGCCACCAGGGGGAGCAGTACTTC
TRBV9	NA	TRBJ2-2	TRBD2	CASSVAWTSGTNTGELFF	TGTGCCAGCAGCGTAGCTTGGACTAGCGGGACGAACACCGGGGAGCTGTTTTTT
TRBV29-1	NA	TRBJ2-1	NA	CSVEEGEVSGGEDNEQFF	TGCAGCGTTGAAGAGGGGGAGGTGAGTGGCGGGGAAGATAATGAGCAGTTCTTC
TRBV10-3	NA	TRBJ2-7	NA	CAISSSDEQYF	TGTGCCATCAGCTCCTCGGACGAGCAGTACTTC
TRBV6-1	NA	TRBJ2-4	NA	CASGHGWIAKNIQYF	TGTGCCAGCGGCCACGGGTGGATAGCCAAAAACATTCAGTACTTC
TRBV5-1	NA	TRBJ1-1	NA	CASSLRGWEYTEAFF	TGCGCCAGCAGCTTGAGGGGGTGGGAATACACTGAAGCTTTCTTT
TRBV28	NA	TRBJ2-5	NA	CASSFGAETQYF	TGTGCCAGCAGTTTTGGTGCGGAGACCCAGTACTTC
TRBV6-1	NA	TRBJ2-7	NA	CASSAGGKTDEQYF	TGTGCCAGCAGTGCCGGCGGGAAAACCGACGAGCAGTACTTC
TRBV4-1	NA	TRBJ1-6	TRBD1	CASSQGQGPSSPLHF	TGCGCCAGCAGCCAAGGACAGGGCCCATCTTCACCCCTCCACTTT
TRBV2	NA	TRBJ2-5	TRBD2	CASSGNRLAGGLQETQYF	TGTGCCAGCAGTGGAAACCGACTAGCGGGGGGGCTCCAGGAGACCCAGTACTTC
TRBV6-5	NA	TRBJ2-5	NA	CASTGGVHQYF	TGTGCCAGCACTGGCGGGGTCCACCAGTACTTC
TRBV7-8	NA	TRBJ1-1	NA	CASRGTEAFF	TGTGCCAGCAGGGGCACTGAAGCTTTCTTT
TRBV27	NA	TRBJ1-1	NA	CASSSVGGATTEAFF	TGTGCCAGCAGTTCTGTGGGTGGGGCGACCACTGAAGCTTTCTTT
TRBV28	NA	TRBJ1-6	NA	CASSPTIWSLHF	TGTGCCAGCAGTCCGACGATCTGGTCCCTCCACTTT
TRBV7-9	NA	TRBJ2-3	NA	CASSLTTGGASQYF	TGTGCCAGCAGCTTAACAACGGGTGGGGCTTCGCAGTATTTT
TRBV27	NA	TRBJ1-5	TRBD1	CASSAGQGAGQPQHF	TGTGCCAGCAGTGCAGGACAGGGGGCGGGTCAGCCCCAGCATTTT
TRBV5-5	NA	TRBJ2-2	TRBD2	CASSLTGTSGANTGELFF	TGTGCCAGCAGCTTGACCGGGACTAGCGGGGCAAACACCGGGGAGCTGTTTTTT
TRBV27	NA	TRBJ2-1	NA	CASSLSAGETYNEQFF	TGTGCCAGCAGTTTATCGGCTGGGGAGACCTACAATGAGCAGTTCTTC
TRBV5-1	NA	TRBJ2-1	TRBD2	CASSTSGYNEQFF	TGCGCCAGCAGCACTAGCGGATACAATGAGCAGTTCTTC
TRBV28	NA	TRBJ1-2	TRBD1	CASSSRSGTVLHSPYGYTF	TGTGCCAGCAGTTCGAGATCCGGGACAGTTCTTCATTCGCCCTATGGCTACACCTTC
TRBV7-2	NA	TRBJ2-1	NA	CASSLSNHLGYNEQFF	TGTGCCAGCAGCTTATCGAATCACCTGGGGTACAATGAGCAGTTCTTC
TRBV11-2	NA	TRBJ1-1	NA	CASLLGGGSTEAFF	TGTGCCAGCCTCCTGGGAGGGGGTAGCACTGAAGCTTTCTTT
TRBV27	NA	TRBJ1-5	NA	CASSLPQCRREYSNQPQHF	TGTGCCAGCAGTTTACCTCAATGTCGACGGGAATATAGCAATCAGCCCCAGCATTTT
TRBV6-5	NA	TRBJ2-7	TRBD2	CASSYFTSGDYEQYF	TGTGCCAGCAGTTACTTTACTAGCGGGGACTACGAGCAGTACTTC
TRBV14	once	TRBJ2-3	TRBD2	CASSQEYGLAVTDTQYF	TGTGCCAGCAGCCAAGAATATGGACTAGCGGTTACAGATACGCAGTATTTT
TRBV6-6	few	TRBJ1-2	NA	CASTAGYGYTF	TGTGCCAGCACGGCAGGCTATGGCTACACCTTC
TRBV5-1	once	TRBJ2-1	NA	CASSLGDSNEQFF	TGCGCCAGCAGCTTGGGGGACTCTAATGAGCAGTTCTTC
TRBV27	NA	TRBJ2-2	NA	CASSLYGSEMNTGELFF	TGTGCCAGCAGTTTATACGGTAGCGAGATGAACACCGGGGAGCTGTTTTTT
TRBV5-8	NA	TRBJ2-7	TRBD1	CASSSGQGVAYEQYF	TGTGCCAGCAGCTCGGGACAGGGGGTAGCCTACGAGCAGTACTTC
TRBV6-1	few	TRBJ1-6	NA	CASSDSRYYNSPLHF	TGTGCCAGCAGTGACAGTCGGTACTATAATTCACCCCTCCACTTT
TRBV4-1	once	TRBJ2-2	NA	CASSQGPMNTGELFF	TGCGCCAGCAGCCAAGGACCGATGAACACCGGGGAGCTGTTTTTT
TRBV4-1	NA	TRBJ2-7	NA	CASSPTTLDYEQYF	TGCGCCAGCAGCCCGACAACCCTAGACTACGAGCAGTACTTC
TRBV10-1	NA	TRBJ1-1	NA	CASSENGNTEAFF	TGCGCCAGCAGTGAGAATGGGAACACTGAAGCTTTCTTT
TRBV28	NA	TRBJ2-7	NA	CASSSGGHGYEQYF	TGTGCCAGCAGTTCCGGGGGGCATGGATACGAGCAGTACTTC
TRBV27	NA	TRBJ2-3	TRBD2	CASSLIAGGIDTQYF	TGTGCCAGCAGTCTCATAGCGGGGGGAATTGATACGCAGTATTTT
TRBV5-6	NA	TRBJ2-7	NA	CASSWGVLEQYF	TGTGCCAGCAGCTGGGGGGTGTTGGAGCAGTACTTC
TRBV14	NA	TRBJ1-5	NA	CASSPHGVNQPQHF	TGTGCCAGCAGCCCCCACGGGGTTAATCAGCCCCAGCATTTT
TRBV6-1	NA	TRBJ1-1	TRBD1	CASSEVGTGYTEAFF	TGTGCCAGCAGTGAAGTAGGGACAGGGTACACTGAAGCTTTCTTT
TRBV9	NA	TRBJ1-2	TRBD1	CASSETTGGLYGYTF	TGTGCCAGCAGCGAGACGACAGGGGGATTATATGGCTACACCTTC
TRBV27	NA	TRBJ2-7	TRBD2	CASSPNLGTSSYEQYF	TGTGCCAGCAGCCCGAACCTAGGGACTAGCTCCTACGAGCAGTACTTC